The 23 T cell receptor beta chains listed next were all sequenced from one sample in a study of T cell responses to AZD1222 COVID-19 vaccine. The method was immunoSEQ multiplex PCR; TCRdb's version includes in-frame clones alone and lacks a portion of them. The sample records over 150,000 clones, about 90% being singletons. This specimen consisted of peripheral blood, obtained on day 0 of MenACWY control vaccination. The origin of the receptors is an adult in good health.

The chain joins TRBV28 to TRBJ1-5; the D gene is possibly TRBD1 (6 bases). Germline CDR1 MDHEN, CDR2 SYDVKM. V lost 5 bases and J 7 bases, leaving 18 bases between the germline ends. The CDR3 has 15 residues. The CDR3 reads CASSPSGGAQQPQHF. The CDR3, as DNA: TGTGCCAGCAGTCCTTCGGGGGGGGCGCAGCAGCCCCAGCATTTT.

The chain joins TRBV5-1 to TRBJ2-2; unclear D gene. CDR3 length equals 12 residues. V lost 4 bases and J lost 4, with 5 bases in between. In germline, CDR1 is SGHRS, CDR2 YFSETQ. CDR3 sequence reads: CASSKPTGELFF. The CDR3 DNA reads TGCGCCAGCAGCAAACCCACCGGGGAGCTGTTTTTT.

The V gene is TRBV24-1, the J gene TRBJ1-4, with a possible D match to TRBD1 (5 bases). Trimming cost V 9 bases and J 10 bases, with 14 bases left between them. CDR3 length: 12 amino acids. Germline V lookup: CDR1 KGHDR, CDR2 SFDVKD. The CDR3 loop is CATPGGGGKLFF. The CDR3 DNA is TGTGCCACCCCGGGGGGAGGAGGAAAACTGTTTTTT.

This clone was recorded a few times. The chain is built from TRBV19 and TRBJ1-1; D is unclear. Germline assignment: CDR1 LNHDA and CDR2 SQIVND (reference sequence). Trimming pared 5 bases from V and 0 bases from J, leaving 10 bases between. The CDR3 covers 14 residues. The CDR3 spells CASSRGGMNTEAFF. CDR3 sequence (DNA): TGTGCCAGTAGTCGCGGAGGAATGAACACTGAAGCTTTCTTT. Drawing the rest from reference TRBV19 and TRBJ1-1, the complete variable domain is DGGITQSPKYLFRKEGQNVTLSCEQNLNHDAMYWYRQDPGQGLRLIYYSQIVNDFQKGDIAEGYSVSREKKESFPLTVTSAQKNPTAFYLCASSRGGMNTEAFFGQGTRLTVV.

J is TRBJ1-3 and V is TRBV11-1, with D unresolved. The germline V gene encodes CDR1 SGHAT and CDR2 FQDESV (reference sequence). The CDR3 runs 12 residues. Deletions cut 8 bases from V and 4 bases from J, with 9 bases between. The CDR3 spells CASAARGNTIYF. The CDR3 nucleotides read TGTGCCAGCGCGGCCCGCGGAAACACCATATATTTT.

The chain links TRBV18 to TRBJ1-2, with 10 bases identical to TRBD1. V dropped 0 bases and J dropped 5; count of bases not matched to a gene: 6. In germline, CDR1 is KGHSH, CDR2 LQKENI. The CDR3 is 16 residues long. CDR3 sequence: CASSPPRDRGGYGYTF. CDR3 sequence (DNA): TGTGCCAGCTCACCACCCCGGGACAGGGGTGGATATGGCTACACCTTC. The full variable domain, completed using reference TRBV18 and TRBJ1-2, is NAGVMQNPRHLVRRRGQEARLRCSPMKGHSHVYWYRQLPEEGLKFMVYLQKENIIDESGMPKERFSAEFPKEGPSILRIQQVVRGDSAAYFCASSPPRDRGGYGYTFGSGTRLTVV.

The gene calls are TRBV20-1 and TRBJ2-7; D assignment may be TRBD1 or TRBD2 (5 bases each). The V and J ends lost 3 bases and 2 bases respectively, with 14 bases between them. The CDR3 is 14 amino acids. Germline lookup yields CDR1 DFQATT and CDR2 SNEGSKA (reference sequence). The DNA for the CDR3 is TGCAGTGCTAGTGCCGGGGCGAGAACCTACGAGCAGTACGTC. Its translation is CSASAGARTYEQYV.

The rearrangement joins TRBV30 to TRBJ2-2; TRBD1 might be the D (5 bases). Germline CDR1 and CDR2: GTSNPN and SVGIG (reference sequence). CDR3 length: 14 residues. Trimming took 1 base from V and 6 from J, leaving 12 bases between them. The CDR3 protein is CAWSGLKGAGELFF. The CDR3, as DNA: TGTGCCTGGAGTGGACTCAAAGGGGCCGGGGAGCTGTTTTTT.

V and J are TRBV7-9 and TRBJ2-3; 9 bases match TRBD2. CDR1 SEHNR and CDR2 FQNEAQ come from the germline V gene (reference sequence). V lost 5 bases to trimming and J lost 3 bases; unmatched junction nucleotides: 6. This CDR3 is 15 amino acids long. The CDR3 coding sequence is TGTGCCAGCAGCGTGACTAGCGGAACAACAGATACGCAGTATTTT. It yields the protein CASSVTSGTTDTQYF. Complete variable domain (other parts from reference TRBV7-9 and TRBJ2-3): DTGVSQNPRHKITKRGQNVTFRCDPISEHNRLYWYRQTLGQGPEFLTYFQNEAQLEKSRLLSDRFSAERPKGSFSTLEIQRTEQGDSAMYLCASSVTSGTTDTQYFGPGTRLTVL.

This sequence joins TRBV13 and TRBJ2-5; D is undetermined. Deletions cut 4 bases from V and 3 bases from J, with 27 bases between. There are 19 residues in the CDR3. CDR1 and CDR2 (germline): PRHDT, FYEKMQ (reference sequence). CDR3 in DNA: TGTGCCAGCAGCTCCTGGGGTCAAACACCCTGGCGCATGAAAGAGACCCAGTACTTC. It is translated as CASSSWGQTPWRMKETQYF.

The V and J genes are TRBV5-1 and TRBJ2-6; unclear D gene. Trimming pared 0 bases from V and 4 bases from J, leaving 5 bases between. CDR1 SGHRS and CDR2 YFSETQ come from the germline V gene. This CDR3 is built from 14 residues. The CDR3 nucleotides are TGCGCCAGCAGCTTGGAATCCGGGGCCAACGTCCTGACTTTC. It specifies CASSLESGANVLTF.

The chain is built from TRBV5-4 and TRBJ1-1; possible D gene TRBD1, 5 bases. V gave up 4 bases and J gave up 0 bases, with 10 bases separating them. The CDR3 extends over 14 amino acids. CDR1 is SGHNT, CDR2 YYREEE, per germline (reference sequence). The CDR3 protein is CASSTTEMNTEAFF. CDR3 DNA sequence: TGTGCCAGCAGCACGACAGAGATGAACACTGAAGCTTTCTTT.

This chain connects TRBV13 to TRBJ2-2; tentatively, D is TRBD1 or TRBD2 (5 bases each). The CDR3 covers 15 residues. V dropped 3 bases and J dropped 8 bases, with 16 bases sitting between them. Germline CDR1 and CDR2: PRHDT and FYEKMQ (reference sequence). The DNA of the CDR3 is TGTGCCAGCAGCTTCGGGACGCGAAACGGTGGGGAGCTGTTTTTT. Amino acid sequence: CASSFGTRNGGELFF.

The genes are TRBV4-3 and TRBJ1-1; D uncertain. The CDR3 extends over 15 amino acids. Trimming cost V 3 bases and J 3 bases, with 14 bases left between them. Per the germline V gene, CDR1 is LGHNA and CDR2 is YSLEER. This CDR3 reads CASSHEPVKYTEAFF. DNA for the CDR3: TGCGCCAGCAGCCACGAACCAGTCAAATACACTGAAGCTTTCTTT.

The V gene is TRBV7-8, the J gene TRBJ2-1; TRBD2 aligns across 10 bases. The V gene's germline CDR1 is SGHVS and CDR2 FQNEAQ. The junction had 25 bases not matched to a gene; V was cut back by 5 bases and J by 3 bases. The CDR3 length is 22 residues. The CDR3 spells CASSIPPDDRRLGLAVYNEQFF. The CDR3 region has the DNA TGTGCCAGCAGCATCCCGCCGGACGACAGACGTCTAGGACTAGCGGTCTACAATGAGCAGTTCTTC.

The V gene is TRBV29-1, the J gene TRBJ2-2; D tentatively fits TRBD1 or TRBD2 (5 bases each). This CDR3 spans 13 amino acids. From germline, CDR1 is SQVTM and CDR2 ANQGSEA. Trimming removed 5 bases at V and 5 bases at J, with 12 bases between. The CDR3 DNA follows: TGCAGCGTTTCCGGGACCAAGACCGGGGAGCTGTTTTTT. Translation gives CSVSGTKTGELFF.

This chain connects TRBV18 to TRBJ2-5; D is possibly TRBD1 (5 bases). V lost 1 base and J lost 4, with 13 bases in between. The CDR3 spans 15 residues. Germline V gene data show CDR1 as KGHSH and CDR2 as LQKENI. This chain's CDR3 is CASSPLPGPTETQYF. The CDR3 region has the DNA TGTGCCAGCTCACCACTGCCAGGGCCCACAGAGACCCAGTACTTC. Full variable domain (remainder filled in from reference TRBV18 and TRBJ2-5): NAGVMQNPRHLVRRRGQEARLRCSPMKGHSHVYWYRQLPEEGLKFMVYLQKENIIDESGMPKERFSAEFPKEGPSILRIQQVVRGDSAAYFCASSPLPGPTETQYFGPGTRLLVL.

V is TRBV2 and J is TRBJ2-5; D call uncertain. CDR3 length equals 13 residues. CDR1 SNHLY and CDR2 FYNNEI come from the germline V gene. V was pared by 11 bases and J by 2 bases, with 15 bases between. The CDR3 DNA sequence: TGTGCCCTTGCCGGCCGGAGACAAGAGACCCAGTACTTC. It is translated as CALAGRRQETQYF.

The chain uses TRBV15 and TRBJ2-3; D ambiguous. V lost 0 bases and J 6 bases, leaving 13 bases between the germline ends. This CDR3 spans 15 amino acids. CDR1 is LNHNV and CDR2 is YYDKDF in the germline V gene (reference sequence). The CDR3 reads CATSREGKPTDTQYF. The CDR3 DNA reads TGTGCCACCAGCAGAGAGGGCAAACCGACCGATACGCAGTATTTT.

This chain connects TRBV18 to TRBJ2-2; D not certain. V dropped 4 bases and J dropped 7 bases, with 10 bases sitting between them. The CDR3 contains 13 residues. Germline V gene lookup returns CDR1 KGHSH and CDR2 LQKENI. CDR3 sequence (DNA): TGTGCCAGCTCACAGTCACCCATCGGGGAGCTGTTTTTT. It specifies CASSQSPIGELFF. The full variable domain, in which reference TRBV18 and TRBJ2-2 provide the parts outside the CDR3, is NAGVMQNPRHLVRRRGQEARLRCSPMKGHSHVYWYRQLPEEGLKFMVYLQKENIIDESGMPKERFSAEFPKEGPSILRIQQVVRGDSAAYFCASSQSPIGELFFGEGSRLTVL.

The chain carries TRBV11-2 and TRBJ2-1; D may be TRBD2 (6 bases). V dropped 5 bases and J dropped 3 bases, with 14 bases sitting between them. This CDR3 has 15 residues. CDR1 SGHAT and CDR2 FQNNGV come from the germline V gene. The CDR3 loop reads CASSQGLPSYNEQFF. The CDR3 DNA sequence: TGTGCCAGCAGCCAGGGACTCCCCAGCTACAATGAGCAGTTCTTC.

V and J are TRBV4-1 and TRBJ1-1, with a possible D match to TRBD1 (5 bases). The V and J ends lost 1 base and 4 bases respectively, with 10 bases between them. CDR1 is MGHRA and CDR2 is YSYEKL in the germline V gene. CDR3 length: 14 residues. DNA for the CDR3: TGCGCCAGCAGCCAAGTTCAGGGTACCACTGAAGCTTTCTTT. It yields the protein CASSQVQGTTEAFF.

The V and J genes are TRBV28 and TRBJ1-2; 7 bases align to TRBD1. The CDR3 consists of 13 residues. Losses at the gene ends were 5 bases for V and 2 bases for J; bases not matched to a gene: 2. From germline, CDR1 is MDHEN and CDR2 SYDVKM. The chain's CDR3 is CASSLRGNYGYTF. In nucleotides, the CDR3 is TGTGCCAGCAGTCTCAGGGGGAACTATGGCTACACCTTC.